This TCR beta chain was identified in a study of T cell responses to AZD1222 COVID-19 vaccine. The study's findings and limits: Females made up more of the donors, who were largely white British, and clonal diversity may have come out too low.

Per germline, CDR1 SGHVS and CDR2 FQNEAQ. The CDR3 sequence is 16 residues long. V was shortened by 7 bases and J by 6 bases, with 21 bases between the two germline ends. Regarding this clone: The antigen is not known.

Measured with immunoSEQ multiplex PCR; TCRdb has only the in-frame clones, and not every one. The table lists approximately 120,000 clones, 80% to 95% of them singletons, with approximately 3.1% in the top ten. The receptor's source is an adult in good health. The sequencing here drew on peripheral blood, taken on day 0 of AZD1222 vaccination. The chain uses TRBV7-8 and TRBJ2-2; D might be TRBD1 or TRBD2, each matching 5 bases. CDR3 residues: CASTNSPGTRPGELFF. As DNA, the CDR3 is TGTGCCAGCACCAACTCACCCGGGACGCGGCCCGGGGAGCTGTTTTTT. Filled out from reference TRBV7-8 and TRBJ2-2, the complete variable domain reads GAGVSQSPRYKVAKRGQDVALRCDPISGHVSLFWYQQALGQGPEFLTYFQNEAQLDKSGLPSDRFFAERPEGSVSTLKIQRTQQEDSAVYLCASTNSPGTRPGELFFGEGSRLTVL.